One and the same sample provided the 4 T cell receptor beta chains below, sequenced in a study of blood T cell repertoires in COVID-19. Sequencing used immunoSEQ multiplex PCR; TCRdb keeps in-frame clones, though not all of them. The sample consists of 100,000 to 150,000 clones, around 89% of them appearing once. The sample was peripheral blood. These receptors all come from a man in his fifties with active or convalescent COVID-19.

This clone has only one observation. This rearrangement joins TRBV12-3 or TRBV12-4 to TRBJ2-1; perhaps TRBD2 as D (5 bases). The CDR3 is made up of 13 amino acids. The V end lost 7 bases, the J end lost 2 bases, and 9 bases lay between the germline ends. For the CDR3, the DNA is TGTGCCAGCACCTTGAGGGCCTACAATGAGCAGTTCTTC. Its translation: CASTLRAYNEQFF.

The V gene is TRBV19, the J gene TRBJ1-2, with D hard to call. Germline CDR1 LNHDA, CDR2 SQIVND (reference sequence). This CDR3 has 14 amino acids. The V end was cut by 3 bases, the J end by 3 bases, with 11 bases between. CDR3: CASSIAGSYYGYTF. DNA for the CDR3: TGTGCCAGTAGTATTGCCGGGAGCTACTATGGCTACACCTTC. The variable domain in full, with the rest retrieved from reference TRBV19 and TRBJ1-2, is DGGITQSPKYLFRKEGQNVTLSCEQNLNHDAMYWYRQDPGQGLRLIYYSQIVNDFQKGDIAEGYSVSREKKESFPLTVTSAQKNPTAFYLCASSIAGSYYGYTFGSGTRLTVV.

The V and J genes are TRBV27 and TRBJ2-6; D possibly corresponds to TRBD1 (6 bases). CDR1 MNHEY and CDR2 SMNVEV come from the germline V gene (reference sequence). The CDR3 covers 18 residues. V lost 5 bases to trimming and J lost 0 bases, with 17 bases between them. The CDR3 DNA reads TGTGCCAGCAGTGGGGACCGGGACACATTCTCTGGGGCCAACGTCCTGACTTTC. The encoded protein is CASSGDRDTFSGANVLTF.

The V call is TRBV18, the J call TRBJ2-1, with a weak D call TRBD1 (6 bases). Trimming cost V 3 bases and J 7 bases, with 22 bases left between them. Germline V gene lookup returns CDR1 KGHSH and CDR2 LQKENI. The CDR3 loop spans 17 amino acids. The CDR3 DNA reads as TGTGCCAGCTCACCCTTTCTACTAGGGGGTACAACGAATGAGCAGTTCTTC. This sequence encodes CASSPFLLGGTTNEQFF.